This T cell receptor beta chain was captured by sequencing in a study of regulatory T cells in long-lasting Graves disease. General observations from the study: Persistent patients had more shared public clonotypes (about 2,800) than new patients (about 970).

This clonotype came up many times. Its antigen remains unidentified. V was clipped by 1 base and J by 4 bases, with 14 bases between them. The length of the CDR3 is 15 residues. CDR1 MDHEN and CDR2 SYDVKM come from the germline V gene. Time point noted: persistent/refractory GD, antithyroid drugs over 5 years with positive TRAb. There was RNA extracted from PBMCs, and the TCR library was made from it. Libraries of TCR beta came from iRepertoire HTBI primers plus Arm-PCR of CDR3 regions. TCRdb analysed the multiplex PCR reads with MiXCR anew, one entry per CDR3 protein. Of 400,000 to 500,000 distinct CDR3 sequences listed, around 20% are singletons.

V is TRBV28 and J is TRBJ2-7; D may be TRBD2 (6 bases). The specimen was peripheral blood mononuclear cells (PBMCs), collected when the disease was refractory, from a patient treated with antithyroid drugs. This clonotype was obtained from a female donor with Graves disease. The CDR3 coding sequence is TGTGCCAGCAGTTTATCGCCGGCGGGAATTTACGAGCAGTACTTC. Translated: CASSLSPAGIYEQYF.